Detailed here is one TCR beta chain. Using the 5' RACE reads, TCRdb records one entry per CDR3 protein without DNA. This table holds over 150,000 distinct CDR3 sequences. Germline loops: CDR1 SGHDN, CDR2 FVKESK. CDR3 length equals 12 residues. This entry is derived from a study of T cells expressing NK-cell markers. J is TRBJ2-1 and V is TRBV14. The sequencing input was blood T cells: a sorted CD56 or NKG2C T cell subset, CD4+ or CD8+ T cells, or bulk PBMC T cells (not recorded which). The TCR sequence derives from a woman in her 50s in good health. This chain's CDR3 is CASSDLYNEQFF.